The sequence of this T cell receptor (beta chain) was determined in a study of CDR3 diversity in severe acne. TCRdb recomputed calls from the PCR reads with MiXCR, one row per CDR3 protein. The sample gives some 90,000 distinct CDR3 sequences, 45% to 50% of which show up once; 9.5% to 13% is in the top ten. After removal of 7 bases from V and 10 bases from J, the junction contained 12 bases not matched to a gene. This CDR3 comprises 14 residues. Per the germline V gene, CDR1 is SEHNR and CDR2 is FQNEAQ (reference sequence). V and J are TRBV7-9 and TRBJ2-5, with 10 bases aligning to TRBD1. The clonotype was recovered from a male donor in good health, serving as a control. Sequenced: blood. The CDR3 sequence: CASTFGTGEWDQYF. The DNA for the CDR3 is TGTGCCAGCACCTTTGGGACAGGGGAATGGGACCAGTACTTC.